This T cell receptor (beta chain) comes out of a study of T cell clonotyping in hematopoietic cell transplantation. Study-level information: Samples: about 28 days before transplant, then days 30, 100 and 180 after.

General study findings and limits: Recipient TCR diversity dropped after transplant; expanded clonotypes rose from day 30 to 180. No sorting was done, leaving CD4 and CD8 contributions mixed.

Trimming cost V 8 bases and J 6 bases, with 16 bases left between them. Germline values: CDR1 MNHEY, CDR2 SVGAGI. The CDR3 sequence is 14 residues long. Clones were sequenced by immunoSEQ multiplex PCR, and TCRdb holds only the in-frame ones, with some missing. The table lists roughly 13,000 clones, about three fifths of them singletons. On this clone: Its antigen is unidentified.

This clonotype originated in a human donor who either received an allogeneic hematopoietic cell transplant for a myeloid malignancy or was a related donor (not recorded which). Some clones in this sample may be carry-over from other donors' samples. The sample was PBMCs. The chain employs TRBV6-5 and TRBJ1-4; D may be TRBD1 (6 bases). The CDR3 loop is CASGPTGMDEKLFF. CDR3 in DNA: TGTGCCAGCGGACCAACAGGGATGGATGAAAAACTGTTTTTT.